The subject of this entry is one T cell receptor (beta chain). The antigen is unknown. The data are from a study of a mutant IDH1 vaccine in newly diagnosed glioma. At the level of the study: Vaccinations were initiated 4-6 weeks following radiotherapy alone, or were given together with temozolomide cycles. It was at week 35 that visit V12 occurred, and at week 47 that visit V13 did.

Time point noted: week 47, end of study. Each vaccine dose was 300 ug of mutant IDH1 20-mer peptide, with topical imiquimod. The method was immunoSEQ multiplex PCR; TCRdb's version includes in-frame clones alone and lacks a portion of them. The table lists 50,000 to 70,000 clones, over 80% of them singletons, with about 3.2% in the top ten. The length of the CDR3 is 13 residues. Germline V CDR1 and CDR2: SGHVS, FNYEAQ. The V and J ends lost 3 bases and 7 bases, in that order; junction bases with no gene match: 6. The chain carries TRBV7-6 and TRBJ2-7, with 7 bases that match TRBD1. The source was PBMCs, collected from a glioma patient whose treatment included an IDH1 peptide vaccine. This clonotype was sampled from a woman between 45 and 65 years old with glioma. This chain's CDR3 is CASSFRRDREQYF. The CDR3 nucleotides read TGTGCCAGCAGCTTTCGCCGGGACAGAGAGCAGTACTTC.